The 29 T cell receptor beta chains in this list originate from one sample, sequenced in a study of PD-1 blockade in classical Hodgkin lymphoma. Clones were sequenced by immunoSEQ multiplex PCR, and TCRdb holds only the in-frame ones, with some missing. The data contain 20,000 to 25,000 clones, about 71% of them singletons. Every patient was affected by relapse after autologous stem cell transplantation, while exposure to brentuximab vedotin was not uniform. The starting material was peripheral blood mononuclear cells (PBMCs), obtained at baseline. The receptor set was obtained from a human donor with classical Hodgkin lymphoma.

The chain has TRBV28 and TRBJ1-1; D unresolved. The V gene lost 7 bases and the J gene lost 1 base, with 16 bases spanning the gap. The CDR3 spans 15 residues. Germline-derived CDR1 and CDR2 are MDHEN and SYDVKM. The CDR3, as DNA: TGTGCCAGCACCGCCGAACCCACAGCGAACACTGAAGCTTTCTTT. This gives the protein CASTAEPTANTEAFF.

This chain links TRBV7-2 with TRBJ2-7, with 7 bases matching TRBD2. Germline CDR1 and CDR2: SGHTA and FQGNSA. V was pared by 5 bases and J by 3 bases, with 10 bases of the junction left unmatched. The CDR3 length is 15 residues. In DNA, the CDR3 is TGTGCCAGCAGCCTCACTGGGAGCGGGGTCTACGAGCAGTACGTC. Translated, it gives CASSLTGSGVYEQYV.

The chain combines TRBV5-6 with TRBJ2-5; 10 nucleotides align to TRBD1. V trimming: 4 bases; J trimming: 5 bases; junction bases outside the gene matches: 8. Looked up from germline, CDR1 is SGHDT and CDR2 is YYEEEE. CDR3 length equals 15 residues. The chain's CDR3 is CASSAGTGVKETQYF. Here the CDR3 DNA reads TGTGCCAGCAGCGCAGGGACAGGGGTGAAGGAGACCCAGTACTTC.

The V gene is TRBV6-6, the J gene TRBJ2-1, with a tentative D call TRBD1 (6 bases). Germline V gene sequence: CDR1 MNHNY, CDR2 SVGAGI (reference sequence). The CDR3 runs 16 residues. Trimming shortened V by 6 bases and J by 4 bases, and 19 bases separated the two germline ends. CDR3 protein: CASRPPDRLRYNEQFF. The CDR3 bases are TGTGCCAGCAGACCGCCTGACAGGCTAAGGTACAATGAGCAGTTCTTC.

The chain has TRBV23-1 and TRBJ2-5; D may match TRBD1 or TRBD2 (5 bases each). TRBV23-1 is an ORF for which the function is uncertain. This CDR3 spans 14 amino acids. The V and J ends lost 5 bases and 5 bases respectively, with 15 bases between them. The CDR3 loop is CASSGQGGGETQYF. In DNA, the CDR3 is TGCGCCAGCAGTGGTCAGGGCGGCGGGGAGACCCAGTACTTC.

This chain uses TRBV6-1 with TRBJ2-1; 8 nucleotides agree with TRBD2. Germline lookup yields CDR1 MNHNS and CDR2 SASEGT. Unmatched junction bases numbered 6, after V lost 7 bases and J lost 7 bases. The CDR3 contains 13 residues. CDR3: CASTFSGINEQFF. The CDR3 DNA sequence: TGTGCCAGCACCTTTAGCGGGATAAATGAGCAGTTCTTC.

The CDR3 protein is CASSTRSYEQYF. CDR3 in DNA: TGTGCCAGCAGCACCAGGAGCTACGAGCAGTACTTC. This chain links TRBV28 with TRBJ2-7, with D unclear. Germline values: CDR1 MDHEN, CDR2 SYDVKM. This CDR3 is built from 12 residues. Trimming removed 6 bases from V and 3 bases from J, with 9 bases in between.

The J gene is TRBJ2-1, the V gene TRBV10-3; 7 bases map to TRBD1. Germline assignment: CDR1 ENHRY and CDR2 SYGVKD. V lost 7 bases, J lost 8 bases, and 5 bases stayed unmatched. The CDR3 extends over 12 amino acids. The CDR3 region is CAINRGPDEQFF. CDR3 DNA: TGTGCCATCAACAGGGGACCGGATGAGCAGTTCTTC.

This rearrangement joins TRBV4-3 to TRBJ2-6; unclear D gene. The CDR3 totals 16 residues. Germline CDR1 and CDR2: LGHNA and YSLEER. V was shortened by 4 bases and J by 0 bases, with 10 bases between the two germline ends. DNA for the CDR3: TGCGCCAGCAGCCCAAGTCCGAACTCTGGGGCCAACGTCCTGACTTTC. This sequence encodes CASSPSPNSGANVLTF.

CDR3 in amino acids: CASSLMADPYNSPLHF. CDR3 DNA sequence: TGTGCCAGCAGCTTGATGGCCGACCCATATAATTCACCCCTCCACTTT. The rearrangement links TRBV5-6 to TRBJ1-6, with D unresolved. The CDR3 covers 16 residues. Trimming shortened V by 1 base and J by 4 bases, and 12 bases separated the two germline ends. Germline CDR1 and CDR2: SGHDT and YYEEEE. The entire variable domain, with the rest obtained from reference TRBV5-6 and TRBJ1-6, is as follows: DAGVTQSPTHLIKTRGQQVTLRCSPKSGHDTVSWYQQALGQGPQFIFQYYEEEERQRGNFPDRFSGHQFPNYSSELNVNALLLGDSALYLCASSLMADPYNSPLHFGNGTRLTVT.

This chain uses TRBV19 with TRBJ1-5; D not certain. There are 12 residues in the CDR3. V gave up 3 bases and J gave up 9 bases, with 9 bases separating them. Germline loops: CDR1 LNHDA, CDR2 SQIVND (reference sequence). The CDR3 DNA follows: TGTGCCAGTAGTATTAGCGAGGGGCCCCAGCATTTT. Translation: CASSISEGPQHF.

This chain connects TRBV4-1 to TRBJ1-2, with 7 positions matching TRBD1. The CDR3 loop spans 15 amino acids. Germline trimming cut 3 bases from V and 8 bases from J; bases unmatched to any gene: 12. Germline CDR1 and CDR2: MGHRA and YSYEKL. CDR3 protein: CASSQTGTALGGYTF. CDR3 sequence (DNA): TGCGCCAGCAGCCAGACCGGGACAGCCCTCGGGGGCTACACCTTC.

This clone is a singleton in its sample. V usage is TRBV4-1 and J usage is TRBJ2-7; 8 nucleotides line up with TRBD1. The CDR3 runs to 15 residues. Germline trimming cut 0 bases from V and 3 bases from J; bases unmatched to any gene: 4. CDR1 and CDR2 (germline): MGHRA, YSYEKL. The CDR3 DNA follows: TGCGCCAGCAGCCAAGACTGGACAGGGCTCTACGAGCAGTACGTC. Its translation: CASSQDWTGLYEQYV.

This chain uses TRBV2 with TRBJ2-5; 7 bases are a match to TRBD1. The CDR3 consists of 13 residues. J was trimmed by 4 bases and V by 5 bases; bases with no gene match: 4. CDR1 and CDR2 from the germline V gene are SNHLY and FYNNEI. The CDR3 region is CASSSTGLETQYF. Here the CDR3 DNA reads TGTGCCAGCAGTTCGACAGGGTTAGAGACCCAGTACTTC.

This chain uses TRBV7-2 with TRBJ1-3, with D hard to call. Trimming shortened V by 1 base and J by 0 bases, and 10 bases separated the two germline ends. The CDR3 spans 16 residues. In germline, CDR1 is SGHTA, CDR2 FQGNSA. The CDR3 sequence: CASSLVRGLSGNTIYF. The CDR3 nucleotides are TGTGCCAGCAGCTTAGTTCGGGGTCTCTCTGGAAACACCATATATTTT. The whole variable domain, remainder taken from reference TRBV7-2 and TRBJ1-3, is GAGVSQSPSNKVTEKGKDVELRCDPISGHTALYWYRQSLGQGLEFLIYFQGNSAPDKSGLPSDRFSAERTGGSVSTLTIQRTQQEDSAVYLCASSLVRGLSGNTIYFGEGSWLTVV.

The rearrangement links TRBV29-1 to TRBJ1-5; TRBD1 matches at 8 bases. Germline trimming cut 4 bases from V and 1 base from J; bases unmatched to any gene: 12. The CDR3 loop spans 17 amino acids. The germline CDR1 and CDR2 sequences are SQVTM and ANQGSEA. The CDR3 DNA is TGCAGCGTTGGGACAGGGAGCCTCGGAGGGAGCAATCAGCCCCAGCATTTT. Translating gives CSVGTGSLGGSNQPQHF.

The chain uses TRBV6-5 and TRBJ1-1; 7 positions match TRBD1. CDR1 is MNHEY and CDR2 is SVGAGI in the germline V gene. The CDR3 length is 14 residues. V gave up 8 bases and J gave up 4 bases; unmatched junction bases: 10. The CDR3 loop reads CASVPPGGRTEAFF. CDR3 nucleotides: TGTGCCAGCGTACCACCAGGGGGTCGCACTGAAGCTTTCTTT.

This rearrangement joins TRBV2 to TRBJ1-2, with D maybe TRBD1 (5 bases). The CDR3 length is 14 residues. Germline values: CDR1 SNHLY, CDR2 FYNNEI. V gave up 6 bases and J gave up 4 bases, with 15 bases separating them. CDR3 sequence: CASRRDSKGYGYTF. The CDR3, as DNA: TGTGCCAGCAGACGGGACTCTAAGGGCTATGGCTACACCTTC.

The V call is TRBV7-8, the J call TRBJ2-7; 9 bases are a match to TRBD2. This CDR3 spans 16 amino acids. Germline V CDR1 and CDR2: SGHVS, FQNEAQ. V lost 5 bases, J lost 2 bases, and 10 bases stayed unmatched. In DNA, the CDR3 is TGTGCCAGCAGCCCCCGAATAGCGGGAGTCCCCTACGAGCAGTACTTC. Translation: CASSPRIAGVPYEQYF.

This clone was recorded a few times. This chain joins TRBV10-2 and TRBJ2-2; D is unresolved. The germline CDR1 and CDR2 sequences are WSHSY and SAAADI. With 5 bases removed from V and 3 bases from J, the gap between germline ends came to 10 bases. The CDR3 is 14 residues long. The CDR3 here is CASSLTVDTGELFF. Here the CDR3 DNA reads TGCGCCAGCAGTTTGACTGTGGACACCGGGGAGCTGTTTTTT.

The chain links TRBV7-3 to TRBJ2-3, with TRBD1 matching over 10 bases. Unmatched junction bases numbered 5, after V lost 0 bases and J lost 5 bases. This CDR3 is built from 16 residues. CDR1 SGHTA and CDR2 FQGTGA come from the germline V gene. The chain's CDR3 is CASSLTGTGEGDTQYF. The CDR3, as DNA: TGTGCCAGCAGCTTAACAGGGACAGGGGAAGGAGATACGCAGTATTTT.

For the CDR3, the DNA is TGTGCCAGCAGAGTTACTAGTTGGGAGACCCAGTACTTC. Translated: CASRVTSWETQYF. The chain is built from TRBV2 and TRBJ2-5, with TRBD2 as a possible D gene (5 bases). Looked up from germline, CDR1 is SNHLY and CDR2 is FYNNEI. V shed 6 bases and J shed 5 bases, with 13 bases lying between them. This CDR3 is 13 amino acids long.

This clone was found a few times. The CDR3 reads CASIRGSTGELFF. In DNA, the CDR3 is TGCGCCAGCATAAGAGGGAGCACCGGGGAGCTGTTTTTT. V and J are TRBV5-1 and TRBJ2-2, with TRBD2 as a possible D gene (5 bases). The CDR3 totals 13 residues. V lost 6 bases and J lost 4, with 10 bases in between. Germline loops: CDR1 SGHRS, CDR2 YFSETQ.

The chain has TRBV6-1 and TRBJ2-1, with D tentatively TRBD1 or TRBD2 (5 bases each). Trimming took 4 bases from V and 9 from J, leaving 7 bases between them. CDR1 is MNHNS and CDR2 is SASEGT in the germline V gene. The CDR3 runs to 11 residues. This CDR3 reads CASSAGTEQFF. In DNA form, the CDR3 reads TGTGCCAGCAGTGCCGGGACTGAGCAGTTCTTC.

The chain is built from TRBV6-1 and TRBJ2-3, with TRBD2 identical over 8 bases. Germline CDR1 is MNHNS and CDR2 is SASEGT. V shed 5 bases, J shed 6 bases, and the junction held 10 bases outside the gene matches. This CDR3 comprises 15 residues. CDR3 in DNA: TGTGCCAGCAGTAGAAATGCGGGACTAGGCGATACGCAGTATTTT. Translation gives CASSRNAGLGDTQYF.

The genes are TRBV4-3 and TRBJ2-7; TRBD2 agrees at 16 bases. The CDR3 spans 19 residues. The V segment lost 3 bases and the J segment 3 bases; nucleotides outside the gene matches: 11. Germline CDR1 LGHNA, CDR2 YSLEER. DNA of the CDR3: TGCGCCAGCAGCCAGGAGGGACTAGCGGGAGGGCTAAGGGGCTACGAGCAGTACTTC. Translating it yields CASSQEGLAGGLRGYEQYF.

The J gene is TRBJ1-2, the V gene TRBV5-8; D gene uncertain. V shed 1 base and J shed 4 bases, with 14 bases lying between them. CDR1 and CDR2 (germline): SGHTS, YDEGEE. The CDR3 totals 15 residues. The CDR3 is CASSLWPQRSYGYTF. CDR3 bases: TGTGCCAGCAGCTTGTGGCCGCAAAGGAGCTATGGCTACACCTTC.

The rearrangement uses TRBV7-2 and TRBJ2-7; a possible D gene is TRBD1 (6 bases). V was pared by 5 bases and J by 2 bases, with 10 bases between. The CDR3 is 13 residues long. CDR1 and CDR2 from the germline V gene are SGHTA and FQGNSA. The CDR3 region is CASSPQGAYEQYV. DNA for the CDR3: TGTGCCAGCAGCCCACAGGGCGCCTACGAGCAGTACGTC.

The chain carries TRBV11-2 and TRBJ1-1, with D possibly being TRBD1 (5 bases). From germline, CDR1 is SGHAT and CDR2 FQNNGV. The CDR3 runs to 14 residues. Trimming took 4 bases from V and 8 from J, leaving 17 bases between them. CDR3 loop: CASSSPGGRFEAFF. The CDR3 coding sequence is TGTGCCAGCAGCTCCCCGGGGGGTCGGTTCGAAGCTTTCTTT.